This T cell receptor beta chain was captured by sequencing in a study of graft-versus-host responses after intestinal transplantation. Overall study: Multivisceral, liver-intestinal, or isolated intestinal transplants were performed in recipients. Points from the study as a whole: The study found high graft-versus-host to host-versus-graft clonal ratios in allografts of patients with graft-donor T cell macrochimerism.

This table comes from immunoSEQ multiplex PCR, and its TCRdb copy is limited to in-frame clones, with some not included. Of about 84,000 clones listed, around 93% are singletons. This clone was picked up one time. Antigen specificity is unknown. CDR3 length: 14 residues. The germline V gene has CDR1 MNHEY and CDR2 SMNVEV (reference sequence). V lost 6 bases to trimming and J lost 4 bases; unmatched junction nucleotides: 5. The sample was unstimulated CD4+ T cells sorted from spleen or lymph node cells, taken before transplant. The genes are TRBV27 and TRBJ2-7, with 11 bases that match TRBD1. The receptor was derived from a human donor who was the organ donor for an intestinal transplant. CDR3 protein: CASRPGQGVYEQYF. CDR3 DNA sequence: TGTGCCAGCAGACCGGGACAGGGGGTTTACGAGCAGTACTTC.